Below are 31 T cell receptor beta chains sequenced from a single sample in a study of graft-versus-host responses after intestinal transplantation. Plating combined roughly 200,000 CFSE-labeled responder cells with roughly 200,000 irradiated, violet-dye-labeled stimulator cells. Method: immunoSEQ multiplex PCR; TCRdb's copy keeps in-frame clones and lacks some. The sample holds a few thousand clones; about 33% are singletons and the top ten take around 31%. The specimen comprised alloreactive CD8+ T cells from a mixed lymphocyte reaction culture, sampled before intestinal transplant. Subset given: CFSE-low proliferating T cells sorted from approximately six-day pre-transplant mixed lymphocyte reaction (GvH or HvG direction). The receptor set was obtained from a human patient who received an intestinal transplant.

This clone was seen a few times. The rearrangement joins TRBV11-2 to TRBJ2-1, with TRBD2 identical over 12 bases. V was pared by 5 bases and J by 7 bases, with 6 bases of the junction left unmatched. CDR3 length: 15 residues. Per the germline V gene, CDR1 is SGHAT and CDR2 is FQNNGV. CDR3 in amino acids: CASSPLAGGQNEQFF. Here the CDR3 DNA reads TGTGCCAGCAGCCCTCTAGCGGGAGGGCAAAATGAGCAGTTCTTC.

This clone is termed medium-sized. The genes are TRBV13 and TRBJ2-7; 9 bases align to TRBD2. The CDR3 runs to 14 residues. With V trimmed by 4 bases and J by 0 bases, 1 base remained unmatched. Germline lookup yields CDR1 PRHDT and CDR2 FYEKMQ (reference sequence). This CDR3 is CASSSSGASYEQYF. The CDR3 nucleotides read TGTGCCAGCAGCTCTAGCGGGGCCTCCTACGAGCAGTACTTC.

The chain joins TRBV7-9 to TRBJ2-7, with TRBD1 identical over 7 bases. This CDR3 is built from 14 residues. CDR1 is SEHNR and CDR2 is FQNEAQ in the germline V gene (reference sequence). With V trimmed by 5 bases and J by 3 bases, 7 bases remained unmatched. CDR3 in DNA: TGTGCCAGCAGCCCCGGGACAGCGTACTACGAGCAGTACTTC. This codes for CASSPGTAYYEQYF.

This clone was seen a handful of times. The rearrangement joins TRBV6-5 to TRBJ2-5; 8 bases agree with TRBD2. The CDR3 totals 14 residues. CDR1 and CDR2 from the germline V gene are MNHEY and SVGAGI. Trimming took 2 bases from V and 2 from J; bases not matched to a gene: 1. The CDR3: CASSYGLAQETQYF. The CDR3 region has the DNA TGTGCCAGCAGTTACGGACTAGCACAAGAGACCCAGTACTTC.

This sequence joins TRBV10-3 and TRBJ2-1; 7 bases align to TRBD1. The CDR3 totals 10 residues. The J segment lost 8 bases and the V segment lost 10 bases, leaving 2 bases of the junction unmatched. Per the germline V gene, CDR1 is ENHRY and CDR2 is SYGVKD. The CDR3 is CATQGDEQFF. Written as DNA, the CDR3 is TGTGCCACCCAGGGGGATGAGCAGTTCTTC.

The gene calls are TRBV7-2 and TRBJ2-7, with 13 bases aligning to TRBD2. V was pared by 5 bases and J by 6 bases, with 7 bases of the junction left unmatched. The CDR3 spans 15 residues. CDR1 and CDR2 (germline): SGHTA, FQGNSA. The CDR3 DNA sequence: TGTGCCAGCAGCCTCACTAGCGGGGGGGCCTTCGAGCAGTACTTC. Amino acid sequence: CASSLTSGGAFEQYF.

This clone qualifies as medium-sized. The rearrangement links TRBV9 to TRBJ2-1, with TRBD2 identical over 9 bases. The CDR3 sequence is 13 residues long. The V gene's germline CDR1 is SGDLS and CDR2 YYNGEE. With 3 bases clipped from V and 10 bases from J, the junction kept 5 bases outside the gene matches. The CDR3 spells CASSAGLAGEQFF. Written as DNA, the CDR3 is TGTGCCAGCAGCGCGGGACTAGCTGGCGAGCAGTTCTTC.

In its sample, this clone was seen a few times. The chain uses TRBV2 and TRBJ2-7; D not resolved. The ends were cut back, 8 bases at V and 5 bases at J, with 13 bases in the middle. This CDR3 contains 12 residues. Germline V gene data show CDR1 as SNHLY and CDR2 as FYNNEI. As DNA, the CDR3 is TGTGCCAGCCGACTGGGTCGGAACGAGCAGTACTTC. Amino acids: CASRLGRNEQYF.

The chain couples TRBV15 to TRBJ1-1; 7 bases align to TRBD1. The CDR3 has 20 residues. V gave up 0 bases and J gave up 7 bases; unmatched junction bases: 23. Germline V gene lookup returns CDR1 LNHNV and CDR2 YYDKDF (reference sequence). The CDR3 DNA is TGTGCCACCAGCAGAGATGCAAGCACCCTTAGGGGGCCCAACAACGATGAAGCTTTCTTT. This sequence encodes CATSRDASTLRGPNNDEAFF.

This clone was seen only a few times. CDR3 sequence (DNA): TGTGCCAGCAGCCGACTAGCGGGAGTAGAAGAGCAGTACTTC. Protein product: CASSRLAGVEEQYF. This chain links TRBV7-9 with TRBJ2-7; TRBD2 agrees at 12 bases. Trimming cost V 5 bases and J 7 bases; bases outside gene matches: 6. Germline assignment: CDR1 SEHNR and CDR2 FQNEAQ (reference sequence). This CDR3 has 14 residues.

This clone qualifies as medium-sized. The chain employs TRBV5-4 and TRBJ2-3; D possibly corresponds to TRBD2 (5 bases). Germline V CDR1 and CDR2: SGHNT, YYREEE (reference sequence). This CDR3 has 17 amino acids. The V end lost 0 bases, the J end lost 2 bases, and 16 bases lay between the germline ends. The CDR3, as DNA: TGTGCCAGCAGCTTGGTGCCGGCGGAGGTGATCACAGATACGCAGTATTTT. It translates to CASSLVPAEVITDTQYF.

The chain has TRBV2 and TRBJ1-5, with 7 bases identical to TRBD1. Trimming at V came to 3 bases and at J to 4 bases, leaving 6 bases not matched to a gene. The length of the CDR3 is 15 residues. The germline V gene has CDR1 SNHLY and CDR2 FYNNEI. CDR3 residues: CASSDVTGTNQPQHF. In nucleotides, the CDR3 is TGTGCCAGCAGTGACGTGACAGGGACTAATCAGCCCCAGCATTTT.

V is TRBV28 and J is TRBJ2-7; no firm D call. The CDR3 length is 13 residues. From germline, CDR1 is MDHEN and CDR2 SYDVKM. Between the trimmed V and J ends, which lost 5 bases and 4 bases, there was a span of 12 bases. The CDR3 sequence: CASSPHPLYEQYF. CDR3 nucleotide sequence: TGTGCCAGCAGTCCTCACCCCCTATACGAGCAGTACTTC.

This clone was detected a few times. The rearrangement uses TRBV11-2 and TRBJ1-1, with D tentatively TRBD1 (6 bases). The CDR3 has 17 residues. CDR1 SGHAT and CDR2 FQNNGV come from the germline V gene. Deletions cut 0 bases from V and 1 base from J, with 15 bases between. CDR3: CASSLDPRDMKNTEAFF. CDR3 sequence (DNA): TGTGCCAGCAGCTTAGATCCACGGGACATGAAGAACACTGAAGCTTTCTTT.

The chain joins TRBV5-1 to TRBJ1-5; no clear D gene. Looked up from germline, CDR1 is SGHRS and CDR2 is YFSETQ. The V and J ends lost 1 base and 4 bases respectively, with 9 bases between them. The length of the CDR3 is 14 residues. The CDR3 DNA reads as TGCGCCAGCAGCTTGTCGGGTGGTAATCAGCCCCAGCATTTT. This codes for CASSLSGGNQPQHF.

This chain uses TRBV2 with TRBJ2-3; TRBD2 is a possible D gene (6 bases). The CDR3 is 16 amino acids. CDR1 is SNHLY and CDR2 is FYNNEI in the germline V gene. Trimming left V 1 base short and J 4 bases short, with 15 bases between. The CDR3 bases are TGTGCCAGCAGTGAAGGGATCAGGGACTGGCCAGATACGCAGTATTTT. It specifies CASSEGIRDWPDTQYF.

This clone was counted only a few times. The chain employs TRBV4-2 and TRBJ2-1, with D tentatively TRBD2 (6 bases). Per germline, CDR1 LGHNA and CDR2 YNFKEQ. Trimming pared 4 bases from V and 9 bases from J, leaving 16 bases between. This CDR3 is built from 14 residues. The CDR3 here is CASSLQTSHSEQFF. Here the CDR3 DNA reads TGTGCCAGCAGCCTACAAACTAGCCACAGTGAGCAGTTCTTC.

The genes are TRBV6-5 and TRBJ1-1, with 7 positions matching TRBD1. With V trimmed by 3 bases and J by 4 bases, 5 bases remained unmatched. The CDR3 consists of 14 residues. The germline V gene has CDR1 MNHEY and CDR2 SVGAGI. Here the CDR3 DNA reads TGTGCCAGCAGTTATGCAGGGGGATCCACTGAAGCTTTCTTT. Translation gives CASSYAGGSTEAFF.

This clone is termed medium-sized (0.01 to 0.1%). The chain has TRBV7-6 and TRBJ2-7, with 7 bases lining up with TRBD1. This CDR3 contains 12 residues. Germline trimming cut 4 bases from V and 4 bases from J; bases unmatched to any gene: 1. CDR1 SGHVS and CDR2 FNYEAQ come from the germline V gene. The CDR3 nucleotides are TGTGCCAGCAGCTCGACAGGGTACGAGCAGTACTTC. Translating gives CASSSTGYEQYF.

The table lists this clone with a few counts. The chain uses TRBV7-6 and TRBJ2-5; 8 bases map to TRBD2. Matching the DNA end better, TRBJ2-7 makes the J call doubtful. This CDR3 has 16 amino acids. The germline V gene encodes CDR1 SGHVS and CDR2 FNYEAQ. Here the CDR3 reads CASSLAQRGTSYEQYF. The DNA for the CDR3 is TGTGCCAGCAGCTTAGCCCAGCGGGGGACCTCCTACGAGCAGTACTTC.

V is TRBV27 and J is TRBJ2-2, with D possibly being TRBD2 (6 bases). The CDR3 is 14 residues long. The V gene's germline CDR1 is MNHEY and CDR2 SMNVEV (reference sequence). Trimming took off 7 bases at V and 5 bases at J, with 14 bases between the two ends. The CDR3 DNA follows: TGTGCCAGCACCGTACTGGGGGGTACCGGGGAGCTGTTTTTT. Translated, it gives CASTVLGGTGELFF.

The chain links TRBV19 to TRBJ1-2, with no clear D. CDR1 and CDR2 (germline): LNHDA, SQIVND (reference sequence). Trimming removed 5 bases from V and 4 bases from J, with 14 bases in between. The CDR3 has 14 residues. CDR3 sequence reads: CASSAIHTTYGYTF. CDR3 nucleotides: TGTGCCAGTAGTGCCATACACACTACCTATGGCTACACCTTC.

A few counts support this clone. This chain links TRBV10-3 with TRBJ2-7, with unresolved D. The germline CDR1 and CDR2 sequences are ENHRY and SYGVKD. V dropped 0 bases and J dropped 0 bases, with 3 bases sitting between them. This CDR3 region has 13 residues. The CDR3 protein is CAISESSSYEQYF. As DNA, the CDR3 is TGTGCCATCAGTGAGTCGAGCTCCTACGAGCAGTACTTC.

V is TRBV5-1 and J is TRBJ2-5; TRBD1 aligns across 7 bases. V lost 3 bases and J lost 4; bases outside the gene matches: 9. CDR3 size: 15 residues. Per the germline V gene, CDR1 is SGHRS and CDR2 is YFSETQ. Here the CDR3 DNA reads TGCGCCAGCAGCTCCCGACAGGGTTTTTTAGAGACCCAGTACTTC. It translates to CASSSRQGFLETQYF. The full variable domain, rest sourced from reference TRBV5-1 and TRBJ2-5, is KAGVTQTPRYLIKTRGQQVTLSCSPISGHRSVSWYQQTPGQGLQFLFEYFSETQRNKGNFPGRFSGRQFSNSRSEMNVSTLELGDSALYLCASSSRQGFLETQYFGPGTRLLVL.

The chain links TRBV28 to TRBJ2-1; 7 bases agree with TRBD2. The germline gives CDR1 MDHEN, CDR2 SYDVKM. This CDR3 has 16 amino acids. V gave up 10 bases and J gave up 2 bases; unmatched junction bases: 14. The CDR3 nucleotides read TGTGCCACTACTTTCCGGGGGGAGATCCCCTACAATGAGCAGTTCTTC. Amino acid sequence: CATTFRGEIPYNEQFF.

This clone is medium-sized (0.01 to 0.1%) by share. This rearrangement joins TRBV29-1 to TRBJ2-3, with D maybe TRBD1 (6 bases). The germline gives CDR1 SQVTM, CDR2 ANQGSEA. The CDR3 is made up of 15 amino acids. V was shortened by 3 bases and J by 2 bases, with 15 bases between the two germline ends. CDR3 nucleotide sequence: TGCAGCGTTGATTACGGACAGATAATCACAGATACGCAGTATTTT. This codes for CSVDYGQIITDTQYF.

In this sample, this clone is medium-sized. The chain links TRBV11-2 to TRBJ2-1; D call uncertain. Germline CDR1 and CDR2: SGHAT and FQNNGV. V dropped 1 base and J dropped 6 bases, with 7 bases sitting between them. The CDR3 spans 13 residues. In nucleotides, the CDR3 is TGTGCCAGCAGCTTAGGCCTACCCAATGAGCAGTTCTTC. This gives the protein CASSLGLPNEQFF.

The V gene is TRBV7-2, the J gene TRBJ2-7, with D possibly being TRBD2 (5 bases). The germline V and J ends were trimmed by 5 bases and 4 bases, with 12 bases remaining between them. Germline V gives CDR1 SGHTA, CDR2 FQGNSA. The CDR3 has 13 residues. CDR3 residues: CASSGLSGYEQYF. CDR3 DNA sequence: TGTGCCAGCAGCGGATTATCGGGGTACGAGCAGTACTTC.

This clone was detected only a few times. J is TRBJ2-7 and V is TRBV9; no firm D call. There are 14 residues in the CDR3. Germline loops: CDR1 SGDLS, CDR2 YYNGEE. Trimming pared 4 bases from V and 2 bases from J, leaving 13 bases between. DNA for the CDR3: TGTGCCAGCAGCTCCATAGTGAACCCCTACGAGCAGTACTTC. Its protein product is CASSSIVNPYEQYF.

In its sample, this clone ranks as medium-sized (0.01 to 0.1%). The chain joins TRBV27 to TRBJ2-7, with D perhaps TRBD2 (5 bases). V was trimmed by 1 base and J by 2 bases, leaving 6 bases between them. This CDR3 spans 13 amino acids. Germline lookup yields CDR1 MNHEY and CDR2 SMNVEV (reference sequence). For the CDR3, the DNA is TGTGCCAGCAGTTTATTGGGAGCCTACGAGCAGTACTTC. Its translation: CASSLLGAYEQYF.

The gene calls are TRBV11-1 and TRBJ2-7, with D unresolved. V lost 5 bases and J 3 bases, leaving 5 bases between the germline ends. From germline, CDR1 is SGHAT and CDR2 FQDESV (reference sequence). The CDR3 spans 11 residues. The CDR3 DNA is TGTGCCAGCAGCATATACTACGAGCAGTACTTC. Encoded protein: CASSIYYEQYF.